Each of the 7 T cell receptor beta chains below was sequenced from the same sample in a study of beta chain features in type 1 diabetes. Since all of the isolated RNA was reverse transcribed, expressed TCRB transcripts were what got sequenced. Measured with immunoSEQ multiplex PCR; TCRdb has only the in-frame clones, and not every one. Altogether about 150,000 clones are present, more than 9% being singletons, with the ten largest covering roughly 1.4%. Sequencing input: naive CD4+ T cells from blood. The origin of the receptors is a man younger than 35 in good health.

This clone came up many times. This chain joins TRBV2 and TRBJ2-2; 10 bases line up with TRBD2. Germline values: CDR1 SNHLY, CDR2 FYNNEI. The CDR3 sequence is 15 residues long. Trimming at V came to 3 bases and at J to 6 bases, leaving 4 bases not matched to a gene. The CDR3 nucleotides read TGTGCCAGCAGTGATCTAGCGGGGGATTCCGGGGAGCTGTTTTTT. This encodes CASSDLAGDSGELFF.

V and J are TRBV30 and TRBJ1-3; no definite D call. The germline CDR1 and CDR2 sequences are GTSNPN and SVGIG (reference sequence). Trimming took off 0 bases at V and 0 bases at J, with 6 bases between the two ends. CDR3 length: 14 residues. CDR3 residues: CAWSVSSSGNTIYF. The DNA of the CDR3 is TGTGCCTGGAGTGTTAGCAGCTCTGGAAACACCATATATTTT.

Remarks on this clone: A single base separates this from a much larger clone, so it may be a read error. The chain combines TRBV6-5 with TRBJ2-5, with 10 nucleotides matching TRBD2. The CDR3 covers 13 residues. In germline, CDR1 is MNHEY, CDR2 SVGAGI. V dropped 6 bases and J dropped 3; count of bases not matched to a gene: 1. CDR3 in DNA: TGTGCCAGCAGGCTAGCGGGGGAAGAGACCCAGTACTTC. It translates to CASRLAGEETQYF.

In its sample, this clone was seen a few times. The CDR3 reads CASSLRQGARKETQYF. As DNA, the CDR3 is TGTGCCAGCAGCCTCCGACAGGGGGCGCGGAAGGAGACCCAGTACTTC. The chain links TRBV14 to TRBJ2-5, with TRBD1 identical over 10 bases. The V and J ends lost 4 bases and 5 bases, in that order; junction bases with no gene match: 10. The CDR3 runs 16 residues. Germline V lookup: CDR1 SGHDN, CDR2 FVKESK.

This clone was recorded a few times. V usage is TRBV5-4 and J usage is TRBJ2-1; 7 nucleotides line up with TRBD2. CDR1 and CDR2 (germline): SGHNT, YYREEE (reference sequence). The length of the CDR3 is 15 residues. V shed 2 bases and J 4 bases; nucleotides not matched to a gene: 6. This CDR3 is CASSFGGTTYNEQFF. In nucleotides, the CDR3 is TGTGCCAGCAGCTTCGGTGGGACTACATACAATGAGCAGTTCTTC.

The CDR3 sequence is CASSLGGSGELFF. DNA for the CDR3: TGTGCCAGCAGCTTAGGAGGATCCGGGGAGCTGTTTTTT. The chain is built from TRBV7-7 and TRBJ2-2; D gene uncertain. CDR1 and CDR2 (germline): SSHAT, FNYEAQ (reference sequence). Trimming shortened V by 1 base and J by 6 bases, and 6 bases separated the two germline ends. The CDR3 length is 13 residues.

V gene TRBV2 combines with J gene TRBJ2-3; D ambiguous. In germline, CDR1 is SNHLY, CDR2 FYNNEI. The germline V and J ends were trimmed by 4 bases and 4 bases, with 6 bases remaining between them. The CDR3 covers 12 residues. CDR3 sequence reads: CASSGLADTQYF. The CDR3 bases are TGTGCCAGCAGTGGGCTGGCAGATACGCAGTATTTT.